This TCR beta chain was profiled in a study of blood T cell repertoires in COVID-19. Clones were sequenced by immunoSEQ multiplex PCR, and TCRdb holds only the in-frame ones, with some missing. The sample holds roughly 320,000 clones, 80% to 90% seen once. The TCR originated in a man aged 25 to 45 who had recovered from COVID-19. Sample: PBMCs or T cells enriched from blood (not recorded which).

This CDR3 is CASSQDDSYQPQHF. Here the CDR3 DNA reads TGCGCCAGCAGCCAAGATGACAGCTATCAGCCCCAGCATTTT. V is TRBV4-1 and J is TRBJ1-5; a weak D match, TRBD1 (5 bases). Germline CDR1 reads MGHRA; CDR2 reads YSYEKL. V shed 0 bases and J shed 5 bases, with 8 bases lying between them. This CDR3 is built from 14 residues.